A selection of T cell receptor beta chains follows, all from one sample in a study of T cells in localized non-small cell lung cancer. The table came from immunoSEQ multiplex PCR; TCRdb's copy has only in-frame clones and leaves some out. The sample holds about 1,800 clones, more than 30% seen once. Sequencing was performed on lung tumor tissue, taken before any cancer treatment. These receptors all stem from a female donor older than 55 with stage II squamous cell lung carcinoma. Each CDR3 is given with its conserved first and last residue. The D gene is left open where the match is weak. The size entry is marked missing in some rows and otherwise reads once, few, many or a size class.

v_call,d_call,j_call,clone_size,cdr3_nt,cdr3_aa
TRBV6-8,NA,TRBJ2-7,NA,TGTGCCAGCAGGGCAGGGCAGTTCTACGAGCAGTACTTC,CASRAGQFYEQYF
TRBV11-3,NA,TRBJ2-1,NA,TGTGCCAGCAGCTTGGGGGAGCCCCTCTACAATGAGCAGTTCTTC,CASSLGEPLYNEQFF
TRBV19,NA,TRBJ2-4,NA,TGTGCCAGTAGCCAGAGTAGAGTGGCCAAAAACATTCAGTACTTC,CASSQSRVAKNIQYF
TRBV29-1,NA,TRBJ1-1,NA,TGCAGCGTTGAAGCGTTCGTAGGGGACACTGAAGCTTTCTTT,CSVEAFVGDTEAFF
TRBV6-8,NA,TRBJ2-1,NA,TGTGCCATCACCGGAGGGTTGGGGAATGAGCAATTCTTC,CAITGGLGNEQFF
TRBV30,NA,TRBJ1-1,once,TGTGCCTGGACTCTGAGAAGGGGCATGAACACTGAAGCTTTCTTT,CAWTLRRGMNTEAFF
TRBV18,NA,TRBJ2-3,once,TGTGCCAGCTACCAATCGGGGTCAAATACGCAGTATTTT,CASYQSGSNTQYF
TRBV18,NA,TRBJ2-7,NA,TGTGCCAGCTCACAGACCACAAGACAGTTCTACGAGCAGTACTTC,CASSQTTRQFYEQYF
TRBV11-3,NA,TRBJ2-3,NA,TGTGCCAGCAGCTCAGGGGCGGCCAGGGAAACAGATACGCAGTATTTT,CASSSGAARETDTQYF
TRBV11-3,NA,TRBJ1-5,medium-sized,TGTGCCAGCAGCCTTACCTTCGGGATACAAGATCGTCAGCCCCAGCATTTT,CASSLTFGIQDRQPQHF
TRBV18,TRBD1,TRBJ2-7,NA,TGTGCCAGCTCACTCACGGGACAGGACTACGAGCAGTACTTC,CASSLTGQDYEQYF
TRBV7-6,TRBD1,TRBJ2-5,few,TGTGCCAGCAGCTCCAAGGACAGGGGGTTGGGCCAAGAGACCCAGTACTTC,CASSSKDRGLGQETQYF
TRBV28,NA,TRBJ2-1,NA,TGTGCCAGCAGTTTATGGGCGAATGAGCAGTTCTTC,CASSLWANEQFF
TRBV18,NA,TRBJ2-3,NA,TGTGCCAGCTCACCACCTGGGGACTGGGCAGATACGCAGTATTTT,CASSPPGDWADTQYF
TRBV4-1,TRBD1,TRBJ1-2,few,TGCGCCAGCAGCCAAGGTGGCGGGGACAGGGCTTGGGGTGGCTACACCTTC,CASSQGGGDRAWGGYTF
TRBV23-1,NA,TRBJ1-2,NA,TGCGCCAGCAGCCAAGACCCGTCGTATGGCTACACCTTC,CASSQDPSYGYTF
TRBV19,NA,TRBJ2-1,NA,TGTGCCGTTGAGGGCAGCTCCTACAATGAGCAGTTCTTC,CAVEGSSYNEQFF
TRBV30,NA,TRBJ1-5,few,TGTGCCTGGAGCGAGGACCTCCATCAGCCCCAGCATTTT,CAWSEDLHQPQHF
TRBV18,NA,TRBJ1-1,NA,TGTGCCAGCTCCAGGTGGGGGATTGGGACCCTGAACACTGAAGCTTTCTTT,CASSRWGIGTLNTEAFF
TRBV14,NA,TRBJ1-4,NA,TGTGCCAGCAGCCAAGTGGCAGGGGTGGGTGAAAAACTGTTTTTT,CASSQVAGVGEKLFF
TRBV11-3,NA,TRBJ1-5,NA,TGTGCCAGCAGCTTAGAAAAGGGAGAGAGCAATCAGTCCCAGCATTTT,CASSLEKGESNQSQHF
TRBV30,NA,TRBJ1-2,NA,TGTGCCTGGAGTACGGACAGCCACTATGGTTACACCTTC,CAWSTDSHYGYTF
TRBV18,TRBD1,TRBJ2-7,NA,TGTGCCAGCTCACTTCAAATAGGACAGGGGATCTACGAGCAGTACTTC,CASSLQIGQGIYEQYF
TRBV11-3,NA,TRBJ2-3,few,TGTGCCAGCAGCTACGGGAGCGCTAGCACAGATACGCAGTATTTT,CASSYGSASTDTQYF
TRBV11-3,NA,TRBJ2-3,NA,TGTGCCAGCAGCGAACAGGGGCAGAGGGAGGCAGGAACGCAGTATTTT,CASSEQGQREAGTQYF
TRBV6-8,NA,TRBJ1-5,few,TGTGCCATTGGACAGCCCAATCAGCCCCAGCATTTT,CAIGQPNQPQHF
TRBV28,NA,TRBJ1-1,NA,TGTGCCACCGGACGTACGATGAACACTGAAGCTTTCTTT,CATGRTMNTEAFF
TRBV9,NA,TRBJ2-7,once,TGTGCCAGCAGCGTAGGCTGGTCGACTACCTACGAGCAGTACTTC,CASSVGWSTTYEQYF
TRBV18,NA,TRBJ1-2,NA,TGTGCCAGCTCACCCACAGGGACTTTTGGCTACACCTTC,CASSPTGTFGYTF
TRBV6-8,TRBD1,TRBJ1-2,few,TGTGCCAGCAGGCCGGGACAGCAATATGGCTACACCTTC,CASRPGQQYGYTF
TRBV30,NA,TRBJ1-6,NA,TGTGCCTGGAGTACCACGGGACCGGATAATTCACCCCTCCACTTT,CAWSTTGPDNSPLHF
TRBV9,TRBD2,TRBJ2-1,NA,TGTGCCAGCAGTGAGATAGCGGGAGGGAGGAATGAGCAGTTCTTC,CASSEIAGGRNEQFF
TRBV10-1,NA,TRBJ2-2,NA,TGCGCCAGCAATGAGGCGCGCTCCCCAGCCGGGGAGCTGTTTTTT,CASNEARSPAGELFF
TRBV6-8,NA,TRBJ2-1,medium-sized,TGTGCCAGCAGTCGCGTCTCCTACAATGAGCAGTTCTTC,CASSRVSYNEQFF
TRBV11-3,NA,TRBJ1-2,few,TGTGCCAGCAGCTTAGGGCTCGGAGTAATGATCTATGGCTACACCTTC,CASSLGLGVMIYGYTF
TRBV18,NA,TRBJ1-1,NA,TGTGCCAGCTCACCACCGGGGGGTCGGACTGAAGCTTTCTTT,CASSPPGGRTEAFF
TRBV14,NA,TRBJ1-1,NA,TGTGCCAGCAGCCCCAGAGGCGGAAACACTGAAGCTTTCTTT,CASSPRGGNTEAFF
TRBV28,NA,TRBJ1-1,NA,TGTGCCAGCAGTTCGGCAGGAATGAACACTGAAGCTTTCTTT,CASSSAGMNTEAFF
TRBV9,NA,TRBJ2-3,NA,TGTGCCAGCAGACCCATACCTTCCCCTGGTACGCAGTATTTT,CASRPIPSPGTQYF
TRBV5-1,TRBD2,TRBJ2-2,NA,TGCGCCAGCAGACTAGCGGGGGGTAACACCGGGGAGCTGTTTTTT,CASRLAGGNTGELFF
TRBV11-3,TRBD1,TRBJ2-7,NA,TGTGCCAGCAGCCGACAGGGTGGATCCTACGAGCAGTACTTC,CASSRQGGSYEQYF
TRBV11-3,NA,TRBJ1-3,NA,TGTGCCAGCAGCCCATGGACAGTCTCTGGAAACACCATATATTTT,CASSPWTVSGNTIYF
TRBV30,TRBD2,TRBJ2-1,NA,TGTGCCTGGACGGGGGGGATGAATGAGCAGTTCTTC,CAWTGGMNEQFF
TRBV7-6,TRBD2,TRBJ2-1,NA,TGTGCCAGCAGCGGGGGTAGCGGGGGGGCCCGTAGGAGTGAGCAGTTCTTC,CASSGGSGGARRSEQFF
TRBV9,NA,TRBJ2-6,few,TGTGCCAGCTACGACAGCCCTGGGGCCAACGTCCTGACTTTC,CASYDSPGANVLTF
TRBV19,TRBD1,TRBJ1-5,NA,TGTGCCAGTAGTATAAACAGGGGCTCCGATAGCAATCAGCCCCAGCATTTT,CASSINRGSDSNQPQHF
TRBV19,NA,TRBJ1-2,few,TGTGCCATCCCGGGGGCGGGTGGCTACACCTTC,CAIPGAGGYTF
TRBV15,TRBD2,TRBJ2-5,NA,TGTGCCACCAGCAGAGATCTAGCGGGGGCCCAAGAGACCCAGTACTTC,CATSRDLAGAQETQYF
TRBV6-8,NA,TRBJ1-1,NA,TGTGCCAGCAGCCCAGGACGGGGACTTACTGAAGCTTTCTTT,CASSPGRGLTEAFF
TRBV6-8,TRBD2,TRBJ2-7,NA,TGTGCCAGTCCGAAGCCGAGCGGGAGTCCTTACGAGCAGTACTTC,CASPKPSGSPYEQYF
TRBV9,TRBD1,TRBJ1-3,medium-sized,TGTGCCAGCAGCGTAGAGGGGGCCGCCGGAAACACCATATATTTT,CASSVEGAAGNTIYF
TRBV18,NA,TRBJ1-1,NA,TGTGCCAGCTCAGGGGCGGGAGGAAAGAACACTGAAGCTTTCTTT,CASSGAGGKNTEAFF
TRBV28,NA,TRBJ1-2,NA,TGTGCCAGCAGTTCACAGGGACGCTATGGCTACACCTTC,CASSSQGRYGYTF